This record covers a single T cell receptor beta chain. Its antigen is undetermined. Germline is not matched at one junction end, which may reflect a read error. TCRdb re-called the RT-PCR reads with MiXCR, one entry per CDR3 protein. The repertoire has around 470,000 distinct CDR3 sequences, 6.5% to 8% of them found once; the top ten carry 10% to 15%. The data were taken from a study of response to subunit inactivated influenza vaccine. The CDR3 length is 13 residues. In germline, CDR1 is MNHEY, CDR2 SVGEGT. Study conclusions and caveats: Each seasonal influenza vaccination, the authors suggested, recruits few new T cells.

The receptor comes from a man aged 50 to 69 who received an inactivated influenza vaccine. The rearrangement joins TRBV6-2 or TRBV6-3 to TRBJ2-1; TRBD2 is a possible D gene (5 bases). This specimen consisted of PBMCs from blood, obtained less than 25 months after vaccination. The CDR3 is CASTRASYNEQLF. The DNA for the CDR3 is TGTGCCAGCACGAGGGCCTCCTACAATGAGCAGCTCTTC.